This passage covers 32 T cell receptor beta chains from one sample sequenced in a study of T-cell reconstitution after alpha-beta-depleted transplantation in children. A TCRbeta library incorporating unique molecular identifiers was prepared. Each CDR3 protein gets one entry after TCRdb re-called the PCR reads with MiXCR. This table holds 500,000 or so distinct CDR3 sequences, around a third found once. The sample consisted of PBMCs from the stem cell graft donor, taken from the stem cell graft. The origin of the receptors is a human donor who donated a stem cell graft to a child with aplastic anemia.

A single count supports this clonotype. V and J are TRBV5-1 and TRBJ1-5; 9 nucleotides align to TRBD1. The CDR3 has 15 residues. Trimming cost V 2 bases and J 7 bases; bases outside gene matches: 7. Germline V gives CDR1 SGHRS, CDR2 YFSETQ. For the CDR3, the DNA is TGCGCCAGCAGCTTACAGGGGGCTCCCGAACAGCCCCAGCATTTT. Amino acid sequence: CASSLQGAPEQPQHF.

In its sample, this clonotype was seen a few times. As DNA, the CDR3 is TGCAGTGCTAGACTACCAGGGACAGGTCCGAACACTGAAGCTTTCTTT. Encoded protein: CSARLPGTGPNTEAFF. J is TRBJ1-1 and V is TRBV20-1, with 8 bases aligning to TRBD1. Germline V CDR1 and CDR2: DFQATT, SNEGSKA (reference sequence). The CDR3 runs to 16 residues. V shed 2 bases, J shed 1 base, and the junction held 9 bases outside the gene matches.

DNA of the CDR3: TGTGCCAGCAGTTTAGCGACGGATTCACCCCTCCACTTT. This gives the protein CASSLATDSPLHF. This chain uses TRBV12-3 or TRBV12-4 with TRBJ1-6, with no clear D. CDR3 length: 13 amino acids. Trimming took 0 bases from V and 8 from J, leaving 5 bases between them.

This clonotype was counted only a few times. This rearrangement joins TRBV7-2 to TRBJ1-1, with TRBD1 as a possible D gene (5 bases). Trimming took 4 bases from V and 6 from J, leaving 9 bases between them. Germline CDR1 SGHTA, CDR2 FQGNSA. The CDR3 has 12 residues. The DNA for the CDR3 is TGTGCCAGCAGCTGGGTGGGGCCTGAAGCTTTCTTT. It specifies CASSWVGPEAFF.

V is TRBV27 and J is TRBJ1-1; perhaps TRBD1 as D (6 bases). Per germline, CDR1 MNHEY and CDR2 SMNVEV (reference sequence). The CDR3 length is 14 residues. With 8 bases removed from V and 3 bases from J, the gap between germline ends came to 16 bases. CDR3 nucleotides: TGTGCCAGCGGAGGGGGTGGGGCTGACACTGAAGCTTTCTTT. Translating gives CASGGGGADTEAFF.

The CDR3 protein is CATSEGGRETGELFF. CDR3 in DNA: TGTGCCACCAGTGAGGGAGGGAGAGAGACCGGGGAGCTGTTTTTT. The chain has TRBV24-1 and TRBJ2-2; 7 bases fit TRBD2. V shed 4 bases, J shed 5 bases, and the junction held 6 bases outside the gene matches. The CDR3 covers 15 residues. CDR1 is KGHDR and CDR2 is SFDVKD in the germline V gene.

This clonotype has only a few counts. The CDR3 protein is CASRDRVAEAFF. The CDR3 DNA sequence: TGTGCCAGCAGAGACAGGGTCGCTGAAGCTTTCTTT. The chain has TRBV25-1 and TRBJ1-1; the match to TRBD1 covers 7 bases. V dropped 6 bases and J dropped 6; count of bases not matched to a gene: 4. The germline gives CDR1 MGHDK, CDR2 SYGVNS. This CDR3 has 12 residues. The variable domain in full, completed from reference TRBV25-1 and TRBJ1-1, reads EADIYQTPRYLVIGTGKKITLECSQTMGHDKMYWYQQDPGMELHLIHYSYGVNSTEKGDLSSESTVSRIRTEHFPLTLESARPSHTSQYLCASRDRVAEAFFGQGTRLTVV.

This clonotype has just a few counts. This chain joins TRBV5-5 and TRBJ1-1; D ambiguous. Trimming shortened V by 1 base and J by 4 bases, and 8 bases separated the two germline ends. Germline V gives CDR1 SGHKS, CDR2 YYEKEE (reference sequence). The CDR3 extends over 13 amino acids. Here the CDR3 DNA reads TGTGCCAGCAGCTTGTACAGCGCCACTGAAGCTTTCTTT. As protein: CASSLYSATEAFF.

This clonotype was detected only a few times. J is TRBJ2-7 and V is TRBV7-9; a weak D match, TRBD1 (6 bases). From germline, CDR1 is SEHNR and CDR2 FQNEAQ (reference sequence). CDR3 length: 14 residues. Trimming stripped 3 bases from V and 0 bases from J, with 9 bases between. The CDR3 DNA reads as TGTGCCAGCAGCTTCGACAGGTACTCCTACGAGCAGTACGTC. Residues: CASSFDRYSYEQYV.

This clonotype was observed a few times. The chain has TRBV12-5 and TRBJ1-2, with TRBD1 matching over 9 bases. Germline V lookup: CDR1 LGHNT, CDR2 FRNRAP. Trimming cost V 3 bases and J 2 bases; bases outside gene matches: 4. The CDR3 has 15 amino acids. This chain's CDR3 is CASGFGTGGNYGYTF. Here the CDR3 DNA reads TGTGCTAGTGGTTTCGGAACAGGGGGCAACTATGGCTACACCTTC.

This CDR3 is CASSLLLRHGDNEQFF. DNA for the CDR3: TGTGCCAGCAGTTTATTGCTCCGTCACGGAGACAATGAGCAGTTCTTC. The chain uses TRBV27 and TRBJ2-1; no clear D gene. The CDR3 is made up of 16 amino acids. The germline V and J ends were trimmed by 1 base and 5 bases, with 15 bases remaining between them. Germline assignment: CDR1 MNHEY and CDR2 SMNVEV (reference sequence).

V and J are TRBV10-3 and TRBJ2-3, with 7 bases identical to TRBD2. The germline CDR1 and CDR2 sequences are ENHRY and SYGVKD. This CDR3 has 16 residues. With 2 bases clipped from V and 6 bases from J, the junction kept 11 bases outside the gene matches. DNA for the CDR3: TGTGCCATCAGTGAGGGGCCAGCGGGAAAGGAGGATACGCAGTATTTT. Translated, it gives CAISEGPAGKEDTQYF.

For this clonotype: A read error may account for a junction end that differs from germline. The chain is built from TRBV27 and TRBJ1-1; 9 nucleotides align to TRBD1. Germline CDR1 is MNHEY and CDR2 is SMNVEV (reference sequence). This CDR3 spans 14 amino acids. The CDR3 DNA is TGTGCCAGCAGGAAGGGGACAGGGAACGCTGAAGCTTTCTTT. Its protein is CASRKGTGNAEAFF.

This clonotype was picked up a small number of times. The chain employs TRBV2 and TRBJ2-3; D gene unclear. Trimming cost V 3 bases and J 2 bases, with 9 bases left between them. This CDR3 comprises 14 residues. CDR1 and CDR2 from the germline V gene are SNHLY and FYNNEI. The CDR3 reads CASSDGPHTDTQYF. The CDR3 DNA reads as TGTGCCAGCAGTGATGGACCACACACAGATACGCAGTATTTT.

V and J are TRBV9 and TRBJ1-4; tentative D call: TRBD1 (6 bases). Germline CDR1 and CDR2: SGDLS and YYNGEE. This CDR3 has 16 amino acids. V was pared by 4 bases and J by 5 bases, with 18 bases between. The CDR3: CASSSGATGGNEKLFF. The CDR3 nucleotides are TGTGCCAGCAGCAGTGGGGCGACAGGAGGAAATGAAAAACTGTTTTTT.

In this sample, this clonotype turned up a few times. The chain joins TRBV21-1 to TRBJ2-1; TRBD2 is the table's D call and was not checked against the DNA. TRBV21-1 is a pseudogene segment. The CDR3 spans 14 residues. CDR3 region: CASSIEGRWDEQFF. CDR3 DNA sequence: TGTGCCAGCAGCATTGAGGGGAGGTGGGATGAGCAGTTCTTC.

The chain couples TRBV7-2 to TRBJ2-1; no definite D call. The CDR3 is 16 amino acids. V was clipped by 1 base and J by 0 bases, with 10 bases between them. Germline CDR1 is SGHTA and CDR2 is FQGNSA. The CDR3 loop reads CASSLGSTSSYNEQFF. The CDR3 DNA reads TGTGCCAGCAGCTTAGGGTCGACCAGCTCCTACAATGAGCAGTTCTTC.

The chain recombines TRBV5-4 with TRBJ1-2; D is possibly TRBD1 (6 bases). Germline loops: CDR1 SGHNT, CDR2 YYREEE (reference sequence). V lost 4 bases, J lost 0 bases, and 13 bases lay in between. This CDR3 comprises 15 residues. CDR3 coding DNA: TGTGCCAGCAGCCCTCAGGGGCTAGCTAACTATGGCTACACCTTC. It is translated as CASSPQGLANYGYTF.

This clonotype has just one count. The rearrangement links TRBV19 to TRBJ1-5; D gene ambiguous. V lost 1 base to trimming and J lost 0 bases, with 7 bases between them. The CDR3 is 15 amino acids. Germline V gene lookup returns CDR1 LNHDA and CDR2 SQIVND (reference sequence). The CDR3 DNA is TGTGCCAGTAGTATAGCACAGTATAGCAATCAGCCCCAGCATTTT. It yields the protein CASSIAQYSNQPQHF.

The chain joins TRBV6-2 or TRBV6-3 to TRBJ2-3; the D gene is possibly TRBD2 (6 bases). This CDR3 has 16 amino acids. V was pared by 5 bases and J by 2 bases, with 17 bases between. Germline loops: CDR1 MNHEY, CDR2 SVGEGT. CDR3 nucleotides: TGTGCCAGCAGTCCTCCTCGGGGGTCTGCCACAGATACGCAGTATTTT. Translation: CASSPPRGSATDTQYF.

This clonotype has a handful of counts. The rearrangement uses TRBV9 and TRBJ2-7; TRBD2 aligns across 7 bases. Germline-derived CDR1 and CDR2 are SGDLS and YYNGEE. V shed 4 bases and J 2 bases; nucleotides not matched to a gene: 12. The CDR3 consists of 16 residues. The CDR3 sequence: CASSTAGAGLPYEQYF. The CDR3 DNA reads as TGTGCCAGCAGCACGGCTGGAGCGGGACTGCCCTACGAGCAGTACTTC.

The rearrangement joins TRBV27 to TRBJ2-4; the D is unclear. Trimming took off 3 bases at V and 2 bases at J, with 11 bases between the two ends. Looked up from germline, CDR1 is MNHEY and CDR2 is SMNVEV (reference sequence). This CDR3 spans 15 amino acids. CDR3 residues: CASSFSAATKNIQYF. Here the CDR3 DNA reads TGTGCCAGCAGTTTTTCGGCGGCCACCAAAAACATTCAGTACTTC.

The V gene is TRBV13, the J gene TRBJ1-6; D is unresolved. The CDR3 is 14 amino acids. V was pared by 5 bases and J by 13 bases, with 18 bases between. Germline V CDR1 and CDR2: PRHDT, FYEKMQ (reference sequence). CDR3 DNA sequence: TGTGCCAGCAGCCTCGGAGGAAGCCCGGGTCCCCTCCACTTT. Its translation: CASSLGGSPGPLHF.

This clonotype appeared a few times. The gene calls are TRBV20-1 and TRBJ1-5; D not certain. The CDR3 is made up of 13 amino acids. V was trimmed by 3 bases and J by 0 bases, leaving 6 bases between them. Germline CDR1 and CDR2: DFQATT and SNEGSKA (reference sequence). This chain's CDR3 is CSASSTSNQPQHF. The CDR3 DNA sequence: TGCAGTGCTAGTTCCACTAGCAATCAGCCCCAGCATTTT.

The chain joins TRBV11-2 to TRBJ2-5; no clear D. The length of the CDR3 is 11 residues. Germline V gene lookup returns CDR1 SGHAT and CDR2 FQNNGV. The ends were cut back, 5 bases at V and 7 bases at J, with 8 bases in the middle. The CDR3 DNA is TGTGCCAGCAGCGCGCAATGGACCCAGTACTTC. It specifies CASSAQWTQYF.

This clonotype was counted between two and nine times. CDR3 residues: CASSPPDKYNEQFF. For the CDR3, the DNA is TGTGCCAGCAGTCCGCCGGACAAGTACAATGAGCAGTTCTTC. V and J are TRBV6-1 and TRBJ2-1; possibly TRBD1 for D (5 bases). Per the germline V gene, CDR1 is MNHNS and CDR2 is SASEGT. V was clipped by 5 bases and J by 4 bases, with 12 bases between them. There are 14 residues in the CDR3.

V gene TRBV30 combines with J gene TRBJ2-2, with a possible D match to TRBD1 (5 bases). CDR1 is GTSNPN and CDR2 is SVGIG in the germline V gene (reference sequence). The V end lost 1 base, the J end lost 3 bases, and 12 bases lay between the germline ends. The CDR3 is 15 residues long. The CDR3 bases are TGTGCCTGGAGTGGCCTTAAAGGGGACACCGGGGAGCTGTTTTTT. Protein product: CAWSGLKGDTGELFF.

V is TRBV19 and J is TRBJ2-7, with 7 bases lining up with TRBD2. CDR3 size: 15 residues. Trimming at V came to 6 bases and at J to 5 bases, leaving 13 bases not matched to a gene. Germline assignment: CDR1 LNHDA and CDR2 SQIVND (reference sequence). CDR3 coding DNA: TGTGCCAGTAGGAACCGGGGAGCGGGGTCCCACGAGCAGTACTTC. Translation: CASRNRGAGSHEQYF.

This clonotype was observed a few times. The chain combines TRBV18 with TRBJ1-1; 7 bases align to TRBD1. CDR3 length: 17 amino acids. Germline assignment: CDR1 KGHSH and CDR2 LQKENI. The V gene end was trimmed by 5 bases and the J gene end by 2 bases; junction bases not matched to a gene: 14. CDR3 coding DNA: TGTGCCAGCTCAACTGGTAGAGGGGGCGCGAGAAACACTGAAGCTTTCTTT. Residues: CASSTGRGGARNTEAFF.

The sample holds a few counts of this clonotype. The chain employs TRBV5-1 and TRBJ2-1; D might be TRBD2 (6 bases). Trimming cost V 7 bases and J 0 bases, with 11 bases left between them. The CDR3 length is 14 residues. Germline-derived CDR1 and CDR2 are SGHRS and YFSETQ. Written as DNA, the CDR3 is TGCGCCAGCCGGGCCGGGGGCTCCTACAATGAGCAGTTCTTC. Translated: CASRAGGSYNEQFF.

This clonotype came up a few times. The J gene is TRBJ1-2, the V gene TRBV29-1; D uncertain. Germline CDR1 and CDR2: SQVTM and ANQGSEA. V lost 2 bases to trimming and J lost 3 bases, with 7 bases between them. The length of the CDR3 is 12 residues. CDR3 residues: CSVELKYYGYTF. The CDR3 nucleotides are TGCAGCGTTGAATTAAAATACTATGGCTACACCTTC.

This chain links TRBV7-2 with TRBJ2-4; D is perhaps TRBD1 or TRBD2 (6 bases each). Germline V lookup: CDR1 SGHTA, CDR2 FQGNSA. The CDR3 covers 16 residues. V was trimmed by 5 bases and J by 2 bases, leaving 16 bases between them. The CDR3: CASSLNGGASKNIQYF. Here the CDR3 DNA reads TGTGCCAGCAGCCTCAACGGGGGCGCTTCCAAAAACATTCAGTACTTC.